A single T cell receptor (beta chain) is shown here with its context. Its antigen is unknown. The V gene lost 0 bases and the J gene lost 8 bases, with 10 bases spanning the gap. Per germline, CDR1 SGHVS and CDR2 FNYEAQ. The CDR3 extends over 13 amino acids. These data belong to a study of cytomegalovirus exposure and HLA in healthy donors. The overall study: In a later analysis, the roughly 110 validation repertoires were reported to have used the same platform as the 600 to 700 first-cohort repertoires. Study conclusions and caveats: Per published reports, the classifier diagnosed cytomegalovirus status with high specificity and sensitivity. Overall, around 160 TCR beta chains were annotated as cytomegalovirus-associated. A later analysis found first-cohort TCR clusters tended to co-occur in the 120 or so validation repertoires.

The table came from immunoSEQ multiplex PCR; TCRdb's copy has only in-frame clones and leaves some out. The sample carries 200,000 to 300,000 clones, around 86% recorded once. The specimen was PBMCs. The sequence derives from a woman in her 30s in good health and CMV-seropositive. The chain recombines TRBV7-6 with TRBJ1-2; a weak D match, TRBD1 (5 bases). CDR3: CASSLAQVDGYTF. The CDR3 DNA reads TGTGCCAGCAGCTTAGCACAGGTCGACGGCTACACCTTC.